Described below is a single TCR beta chain sequence and its context. This sample stems from a study of blood T cells in healthy people across ages. PCR was performed a second time for about 7 to 11 cycles using a sample-barcoded 5' primer and a J-beta primer mix. TCRdb independently ran MiXCR on the 5' RACE reads; one entry per CDR3 protein. The repertoire consists of roughly 1,800,000 distinct CDR3 sequences, with roughly 49% occurring once and the leading ten covering 2% to 2.5%. V was trimmed by 3 bases and J by 2 bases, leaving 4 bases between them. Germline CDR1 DFQATT, CDR2 SNEGSKA (reference sequence). CDR3 length: 11 residues. Donor samples were obtained from healthy Caucasian individuals from Russia, aged roughly 6 to 95.

The rearrangement links TRBV20-1 to TRBJ1-2, with D uncertain. The TCR was taken from a woman in her 40s in good health. Material: blood. The chain's CDR3 is CSASINYGYTF. CDR3 bases: TGCAGTGCTAGTATCAACTATGGCTACACCTTC.